The T cell receptor (beta chain) described here comes from a study of blood T cell repertoires in COVID-19. Study background: Specimens from acute and convalescent COVID-19 originated in the United States, Italy and Spain. Sample material is recorded as cDNA or gDNA derived from T cells, B-cell-depleted T cells, or PBMCs.

In the study's own analysis: Amplification of reference gene primers was used by the study to estimate nucleated cell counts. TCRdb's table, derived via immunoSEQ multiplex PCR, lists solely in-frame clones and lacks some. The D gene and trimming were derived from the DNA, and the V and J assignments and clone size from that table. The sample consists of roughly 70,000 clones, around nine tenths of them appearing once. Germline V gene lookup returns CDR1 LNHDA and CDR2 SQIVND (reference sequence). V dropped 3 bases and J dropped 2 bases, with 13 bases sitting between them. The CDR3 runs 16 residues. V usage is TRBV19 and J usage is TRBJ2-2, with D maybe TRBD1 (5 bases). This clonotype originated in a man between 65 and 80 years old with active or convalescent COVID-19. Sequenced: peripheral blood. CDR3 residues: CASSMSVTANTGELFF. In nucleotides, the CDR3 is TGTGCCAGTAGTATGTCCGTGACAGCCAACACCGGGGAGCTGTTTTTT.